A single sample gave rise to the 13 T cell receptor beta chains below, sequenced in a study of T cell responses to AZD1222 COVID-19 vaccine. This table comes from immunoSEQ multiplex PCR, and its TCRdb copy is limited to in-frame clones, with some not included. The sample has some 150,000 clones, more than 70% seen once. The material sequenced was peripheral blood, taken 28 days after the second AZD1222 dose. All receptors derive from an adult who received the AZD1222 COVID-19 vaccine.

This chain connects TRBV7-9 to TRBJ2-2; D could derive from TRBD1 or TRBD2 (5 bases each). CDR1 is SEHNR, CDR2 FQNEAQ, per germline (reference sequence). The CDR3 loop spans 15 amino acids. V lost 5 bases and J 6 bases, leaving 16 bases between the germline ends. The CDR3, as DNA: TGTGCCAGCAGCCCCCGCAGGGTGGAGGCCGGGGAGCTGTTTTTT. It translates to CASSPRRVEAGELFF. Together with reference TRBV7-9 and TRBJ2-2, the CDR3 gives the full variable domain: DTGVSQNPRHKITKRGQNVTFRCDPISEHNRLYWYRQTLGQGPEFLTYFQNEAQLEKSRLLSDRFSAERPKGSFSTLEIQRTEQGDSAMYLCASSPRRVEAGELFFGEGSRLTVL.

The chain employs TRBV6-5 and TRBJ2-5; TRBD2 matches 8 bases. CDR1 and CDR2 from the germline V gene are MNHEY and SVGAGI. The V segment lost 5 bases and the J segment 4 bases; nucleotides outside the gene matches: 6. The CDR3 covers 14 residues. CDR3 amino acids: CASSKGLVIETQYF. The CDR3 nucleotides read TGTGCCAGCAGTAAGGGACTAGTGATAGAGACCCAGTACTTC.

This CDR3 reads CAISETRQPEKLFF. Written as DNA, the CDR3 is TGTGCCATCAGTGAAACGCGGCAGCCTGAAAAACTGTTTTTT. V and J are TRBV10-3 and TRBJ1-4; D uncertain. The CDR3 length is 14 residues. Germline V gene data show CDR1 as ENHRY and CDR2 as SYGVKD. V was trimmed by 3 bases and J by 7 bases, leaving 12 bases between them.

This clone was observed a single time. The gene calls are TRBV30 and TRBJ2-1; no clear D gene. V was clipped by 0 bases and J by 7 bases, with 7 bases between them. The CDR3 runs to 12 residues. The germline gives CDR1 GTSNPN, CDR2 SVGIG (reference sequence). CDR3 protein: CAWSVYGNEQFF. CDR3 nucleotide sequence: TGTGCCTGGAGTGTATATGGAAATGAGCAGTTCTTC.

The rearrangement links TRBV24-1 to TRBJ2-1; a weak D match, TRBD1 (6 bases). The V gene lost 0 bases and the J gene lost 9 bases, with 14 bases spanning the gap. CDR3 size: 15 residues. Germline loops: CDR1 KGHDR, CDR2 SFDVKD. CDR3 DNA sequence: TGTGCCACCAGTGATTTGTCAGGGGCGCAGGGTGAGCAGTTCTTC. This sequence encodes CATSDLSGAQGEQFF.

The chain uses TRBV19 and TRBJ2-3; weak D call: TRBD2 (5 bases). CDR3 length: 15 amino acids. Germline V gives CDR1 LNHDA, CDR2 SQIVND (reference sequence). The V and J ends lost 5 bases and 0 bases respectively, with 12 bases between them. For the CDR3, the DNA is TGTGCCAGTAGTTATAGCGTTACTAGCACAGATACGCAGTATTTT. Translated, it gives CASSYSVTSTDTQYF. The full variable domain, in which reference TRBV19 and TRBJ2-3 provide the parts outside the CDR3, is DGGITQSPKYLFRKEGQNVTLSCEQNLNHDAMYWYRQDPGQGLRLIYYSQIVNDFQKGDIAEGYSVSREKKESFPLTVTSAQKNPTAFYLCASSYSVTSTDTQYFGPGTRLTVL.

The DNA for the CDR3 is TGTGCCAGCAGTCCGGGACTAGCGGGAGAGACAGATACGCAGTATTTT. Its protein product is CASSPGLAGETDTQYF. The genes are TRBV28 and TRBJ2-3; 14 nucleotides agree with TRBD2. This CDR3 has 16 amino acids. The trim removed 5 bases at V and 3 bases at J, leaving 4 bases unmatched. Germline-derived CDR1 and CDR2 are MDHEN and SYDVKM. Based on the CDR3 plus reference TRBV28 and TRBJ2-3, the full variable domain is DVKVTQSSRYLVKRTGEKVFLECVQDMDHENMFWYRQDPGLGLRLIYFSYDVKMKEKGDIPEGYSVSREKKERFSLILESASTNQTSMYLCASSPGLAGETDTQYFGPGTRLTVL.

V is TRBV10-2 and J is TRBJ2-7, with TRBD2 identical over 11 bases. V lost 7 bases, J lost 6 bases, and 14 bases stayed unmatched. In germline, CDR1 is WSHSY, CDR2 SAAADI. This CDR3 comprises 16 residues. For the CDR3, the DNA is TGCGCCAGCACTCCCGACGAGGCCGGGACTAGCGGCGAGCAGTACTTC. This translates into CASTPDEAGTSGEQYF.

This clone has only one observation. The chain is built from TRBV6-5 and TRBJ2-3; a weak D match, TRBD1 (6 bases). CDR1 is MNHEY, CDR2 SVGAGI, per germline. V lost 3 bases and J lost 4, with 11 bases in between. The CDR3 totals 14 residues. The CDR3 protein is CASSYTGIPDTQYF. The CDR3 DNA reads as TGTGCCAGCAGTTATACAGGGATCCCAGATACGCAGTATTTT.

The V call is TRBV5-4, the J call TRBJ1-6; TRBD1 aligns across 7 bases. Germline V gene lookup returns CDR1 SGHNT and CDR2 YYREEE (reference sequence). J gave up 2 bases and V 1 base, and 9 bases lay outside the gene matches. This CDR3 is 18 amino acids long. Here the CDR3 DNA reads TGTGCCAGCAGCTTGTTGGCCTCCGGGACAGCCTATAATTCACCCCTCCACTTT. Translating gives CASSLLASGTAYNSPLHF.

CDR3 bases: TGCGCCAGCAGCCAAGATTCCGGGACTATAGAGACCCAGTACTTC. Protein: CASSQDSGTIETQYF. The rearrangement joins TRBV4-3 to TRBJ2-5, with 7 bases that match TRBD2. Germline values: CDR1 LGHNA, CDR2 YSLEER. This CDR3 has 15 amino acids. J gave up 4 bases and V 0 bases, and 5 bases lay outside the gene matches.

The chain is built from TRBV5-1 and TRBJ2-7, with 7 nucleotides matching TRBD1. The CDR3 extends over 15 amino acids. Germline-derived CDR1 and CDR2 are SGHRS and YFSETQ. V was pared by 1 base and J by 2 bases, with 6 bases of the junction left unmatched. This CDR3 is CASSLSAGGTYEQYF. CDR3 sequence (DNA): TGCGCCAGCAGCTTGTCGGCAGGGGGAACCTACGAGCAGTACTTC.

This chain's CDR3 is CASSSPPETYEQYF. The CDR3 DNA is TGCGCCAGCAGCTCTCCCCCCGAGACTTACGAGCAGTACTTC. The gene calls are TRBV5-1 and TRBJ2-7; no reliable D call. Trimming pared 3 bases from V and 4 bases from J, leaving 14 bases between. Germline CDR1 and CDR2: SGHRS and YFSETQ. The CDR3 is 14 amino acids.